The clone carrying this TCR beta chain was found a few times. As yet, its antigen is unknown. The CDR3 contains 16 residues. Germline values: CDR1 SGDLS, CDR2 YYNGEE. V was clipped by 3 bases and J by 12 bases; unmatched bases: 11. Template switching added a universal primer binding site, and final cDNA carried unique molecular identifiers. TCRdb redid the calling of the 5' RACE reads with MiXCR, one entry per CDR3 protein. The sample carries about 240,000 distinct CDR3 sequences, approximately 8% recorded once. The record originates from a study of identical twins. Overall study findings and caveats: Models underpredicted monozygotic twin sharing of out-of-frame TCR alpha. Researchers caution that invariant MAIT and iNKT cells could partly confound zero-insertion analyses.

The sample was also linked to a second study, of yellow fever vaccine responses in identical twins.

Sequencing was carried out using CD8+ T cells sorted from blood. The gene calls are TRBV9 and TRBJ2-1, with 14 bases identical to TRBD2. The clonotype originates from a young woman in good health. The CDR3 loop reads CASSDPRLAGGLLQFF. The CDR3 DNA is TGTGCCAGCAGCGACCCTCGACTAGCGGGAGGGCTACTGCAGTTCTTC.